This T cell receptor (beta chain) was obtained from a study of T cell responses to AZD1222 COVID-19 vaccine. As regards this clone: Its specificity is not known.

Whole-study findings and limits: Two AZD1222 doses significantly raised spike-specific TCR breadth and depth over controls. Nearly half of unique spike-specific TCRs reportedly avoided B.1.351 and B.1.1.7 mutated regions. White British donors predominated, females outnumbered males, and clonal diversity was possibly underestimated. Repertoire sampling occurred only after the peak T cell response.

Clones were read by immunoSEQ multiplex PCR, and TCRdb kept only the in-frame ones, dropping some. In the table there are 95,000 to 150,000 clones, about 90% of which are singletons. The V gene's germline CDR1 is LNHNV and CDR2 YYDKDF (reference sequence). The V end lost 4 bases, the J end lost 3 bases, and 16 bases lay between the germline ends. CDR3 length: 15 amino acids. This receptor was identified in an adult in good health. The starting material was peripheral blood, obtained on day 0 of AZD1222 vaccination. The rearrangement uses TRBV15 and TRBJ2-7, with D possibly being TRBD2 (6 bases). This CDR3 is CATSKGEAGLYEQYF. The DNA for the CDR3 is TGTGCCACCAGCAAAGGCGAGGCGGGGCTCTACGAGCAGTACTTC. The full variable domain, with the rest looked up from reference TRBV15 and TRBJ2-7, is DAMVIQNPRYQVTQFGKPVTLSCSQTLNHNVMYWYQQKSSQAPKLLFHYYDKDFNNEADTPDNFQSRRPNTSFCFLDIRSPGLGDTAMYLCATSKGEAGLYEQYFGPGTRLTVT.